The text below deals with one TCR beta chain. The data derive from a study of blood T cell repertoires in COVID-19. Overall study context: T cells, B-cell-depleted T cells, or PBMCs provided the cDNA or gDNA that served as material.

Germline lookup yields CDR1 SNHLY and CDR2 FYNNEI. This CDR3 spans 14 amino acids. The ends were cut back, 4 bases at V and 1 base at J, with 10 bases in the middle. How the authors handled the data: Amplification from reference gene primers served as the basis for estimated nucleated cell counts. TCRdb's table, derived via immunoSEQ multiplex PCR, lists solely in-frame clones and lacks some. V, J and clone size derive from that table, while D and trimming were established from the DNA sequence. The sample contains 40,000 to 55,000 clones, less than 95% of which appear only once. Sequenced: peripheral blood. The clonotype originates from a man aged 70 or older with active COVID-19. J is TRBJ1-2 and V is TRBV2, with D hard to call. This CDR3 is CASSVGSLNYGYTF. CDR3 DNA: TGTGCCAGCAGTGTGGGCAGCCTTAACTATGGCTACACCTTC.